This TCR beta chain was recovered during a study of T cell responses to AZD1222 COVID-19 vaccine. Study-level results: Nearly half of spike-specific TCRs reportedly target variant regions that are unmutated in the B.1.351 and B.1.1.7 variants. Repertoires were obtained solely post-peak T cell response.

Clones were read by immunoSEQ multiplex PCR, and TCRdb kept only the in-frame ones, dropping some. The profile shows about 84,000 clones, approximately 85% of them singletons. The CDR3 has 15 amino acids. Germline V lookup: CDR1 SGHNT, CDR2 YYREEE (reference sequence). The V and J ends lost 4 bases and 0 bases, in that order; junction bases with no gene match: 3. Notes on this clone: No antigen is known for it.

The receptor was isolated from an adult who received the AZD1222 COVID-19 vaccine. Sample: peripheral blood, taken 28 days after the second AZD1222 dose. The chain has TRBV5-4 and TRBJ1-3, with 8 bases that match TRBD1. As DNA, the CDR3 is TGTGCCAGCAGCCTTACAGGGGGCTCTGGAAACACCATATATTTT. This gives the protein CASSLTGGSGNTIYF. Combining the CDR3 with reference TRBV5-4 and TRBJ1-3 gives the whole variable domain ETGVTQSPTHLIKTRGQQVTLRCSSQSGHNTVSWYQQALGQGPQFIFQYYREEENGRGNFPPRFSGLQFPNYSSELNVNALELDDSALYLCASSLTGGSGNTIYFGEGSWLTVV.